Shown below are 2 T cell receptor beta chains from a single sample sequenced in a study of T cell changes during pregnancy in multiple sclerosis (dated by TCRdb to the late 2010s). The protocol used for the library was the immunoSEQ multiplex PCR assay. Imported from immuneACCESS, the table was reduced by TCRdb to in-frame sequences with V and J called. These copies leave out some clones; in studies compared against another copy, an unresolved V gene accounts for under half, and the cause of the remainder is not known. For this sample the table gives around 69,000 clones, of which about 92% were detected only once. The ten largest clones capture approximately 1.1% of the sample. The sequencing here drew on peripheral blood, taken in the third trimester of pregnancy. The receptors were sampled from a female donor with multiple sclerosis, enrolled in a pregnancy study.

V and J are TRBV10-3 and TRBJ2-7; TRBD2 matches 7 bases. This CDR3 comprises 19 residues. The J segment lost 0 bases and the V segment lost 4 bases, leaving 18 bases of the junction unmatched. CDR1 is ENHRY, CDR2 SYGVKD, per germline. The CDR3 DNA reads as TGTGCCATCAGTGGCCCTGGTAGCGGGCAGCACAAAAGCTCCTACGAGCAGTACTTC. Amino acids: CAISGPGSGQHKSSYEQYF.

The chain employs TRBV7-9 and TRBJ2-2; 9 positions match TRBD1. The J segment lost 6 bases and the V segment lost 3 bases, leaving 14 bases of the junction unmatched. Germline-derived CDR1 and CDR2 are SEHNR and FQNEAQ (reference sequence). The CDR3 has 18 amino acids. CDR3 sequence reads: CASSLSGFRTGGPGELFF. CDR3 bases: TGTGCCAGCAGCTTGTCGGGGTTTCGTACAGGGGGCCCCGGGGAGCTGTTTTTT.